These 6 T cell receptor beta chains originate from one sample sequenced in a study of CXCR3-negative and CXCR3-positive naive CD8 T cells. The TRB libraries of cDNA were built by UMI-labeled 5' RACE. No DNA is given; TCRdb re-called the 5' RACE reads and lists each CDR3 protein once. Its listing shows about 90,000 distinct CDR3 sequences. The sample comprised naive CXCR3- CD8+ T cells from blood. Sample subset: CD45RO-CCR7+CD27+CD95- naive CD8+ T cells lacking CXCR3 (TNR3-). These receptors came from a human donor in good health. Some clones in this sample may be carry-over from other donors' samples.

Here the CDR3 reads CSGGLAGYNEQFF. V usage is TRBV29-1 and J usage is TRBJ2-1; TCRdb's assignment of TRBD2 cannot be checked, as there is no DNA. The CDR3 has 13 residues. Per the germline V gene, CDR1 is SQVTM and CDR2 is ANQGSEA.

The CDR3: CSARVGVEQYF. The chain has TRBV20-1 and TRBJ2-7; TCRdb's D call of TRBD1 is untestable without DNA. Germline lookup yields CDR1 DFQATT and CDR2 SNEGSKA (reference sequence). This CDR3 contains 11 residues.

The chain couples TRBV7-9 to TRBJ2-5; TCRdb names TRBD2, which stays unverified in the absence of DNA. The CDR3 has 13 residues. From germline, CDR1 is SEHNR and CDR2 FQNEAQ (reference sequence). CDR3: CASSRRVEETQYF.

The rearrangement uses TRBV29-1 and TRBJ1-1; the D gene TCRdb calls, TRBD1, cannot be checked with no DNA. The CDR3 spans 12 residues. The V gene's germline CDR1 is SQVTM and CDR2 ANQGSEA. This chain's CDR3 is CSVDPGQIEAFF.

This chain connects TRBV6-5 to TRBJ2-1. Germline CDR1 reads MNHEY; CDR2 reads SVGAGI. The CDR3 is made up of 14 amino acids. The CDR3 sequence: CASSYESTFLEQFF.

The gene calls are TRBV7-9 and TRBJ2-7; absent DNA, TCRdb's TRBD1 call cannot be checked. Germline V gene lookup returns CDR1 SEHNR and CDR2 FQNEAQ (reference sequence). The CDR3 runs 14 residues. CDR3 sequence: CASSLRQGVYEQYF. Full variable domain (remainder filled in from reference TRBV7-9 and TRBJ2-7): DTGVSQNPRHKITKRGQNVTFRCDPISEHNRLYWYRQTLGQGPEFLTYFQNEAQLEKSRLLSDRFSAERPKGSFSTLEIQRTEQGDSAMYLCASSLRQGVYEQYFGPGTRLTVT.